This entry lists 21 T cell receptor beta chains sequenced from one sample in a study of T-cell reconstitution after alpha-beta-depleted transplantation in children. The library targeted TCRbeta and was prepared with unique molecular identifiers. MiXCR was run by TCRdb on the PCR reads, yielding one entry per CDR3 protein. Here the sample spans about 400,000 distinct CDR3 sequences, just over 20% being singletons. The sample was PBMCs from the stem cell graft donor, taken from the stem cell graft. These receptors were collected from a human donor who donated a stem cell graft to a child with acute myeloid leukemia.

This sequence joins TRBV28 and TRBJ2-1; D may be TRBD2 (13 bases). The CDR3 runs 17 residues. V lost 5 bases and J lost 8, with 25 bases in between. Germline CDR1 MDHEN, CDR2 SYDVKM. CDR3 region: CASSMGLAGTGGYEQFF. DNA for the CDR3: TGTGCCAGCAGTATGGGACTAGCGGGGACAGGGGGCTATGAGCAGTTCTTC.

The rearrangement links TRBV21-1 to TRBJ1-2. TRBV21-1 is designated a pseudogene. This CDR3 is built from 14 residues. The CDR3 here is CASSKAGAAYGYTF. The CDR3 DNA reads TGTGCCAGCAGCAAAGCCGGAGCCGCCTATGGCTACACCTTC.

This clonotype was detected a few times. The chain combines TRBV10-3 with TRBJ2-5, with D perhaps matching TRBD1 (6 bases). Germline CDR1 is ENHRY and CDR2 is SYGVKD. This CDR3 contains 13 residues. V was pared by 3 bases and J by 6 bases, with 11 bases between. This CDR3 reads CAISDRGGKTQYF. CDR3 in DNA: TGTGCCATCAGTGACAGGGGTGGTAAGACCCAGTACTTC.

On this clonotype itself: The junction does not match germline at one end; this may be a read error. The genes are TRBV20-1 and TRBJ2-7, with 10 bases that match TRBD1. The CDR3 consists of 15 residues. From germline, CDR1 is DFQATT and CDR2 SNEGSKA (reference sequence). The CDR3 region is CCASSGQGNLYEQYF. CDR3 nucleotide sequence: TGCTGTGCTAGTTCGGGACAGGGGAACCTTTACGAGCAGTACTTC.

This clonotype was counted ten times or more. This sequence joins TRBV20-1 and TRBJ2-1; D possibly corresponds to TRBD1 (6 bases). V was shortened by 6 bases and J by 2 bases, with 17 bases between the two germline ends. Per germline, CDR1 DFQATT and CDR2 SNEGSKA (reference sequence). The CDR3 sequence is 15 residues long. The CDR3 here is CSARRGRATYNEQFF. The CDR3 coding sequence is TGCAGTGCCCGCAGGGGCAGGGCAACCTACAATGAGCAGTTCTTC.

Many counts were recorded for this clonotype. This chain uses TRBV29-1 with TRBJ1-4; no clear D. Germline V gene lookup returns CDR1 SQVTM and CDR2 ANQGSEA. The CDR3 runs 16 residues. V dropped 7 bases and J dropped 2 bases, with 20 bases sitting between them. CDR3 region: CSAGDTLGGTNEKLFF. The DNA for the CDR3 is TGCAGCGCCGGAGACACCCTGGGAGGTACTAATGAAAAACTGTTTTTT.

The rearrangement uses TRBV5-1 and TRBJ2-1; D gene unclear. This CDR3 contains 15 residues. The germline V gene has CDR1 SGHRS and CDR2 YFSETQ. Trimming took off 3 bases at V and 3 bases at J, with 13 bases between the two ends. CDR3: CASSSGASSYNEQFF. The CDR3 DNA reads TGCGCCAGCAGCTCCGGCGCGTCTAGCTACAATGAGCAGTTCTTC.

This clonotype was seen more than once but under ten times. The V gene is TRBV28, the J gene TRBJ1-6, with D possibly matching TRBD1 (5 bases). V was clipped by 6 bases and J by 7 bases, with 7 bases between them. Germline V CDR1 and CDR2: MDHEN, SYDVKM. CDR3 length equals 12 residues. Here the CDR3 DNA reads TGTGCCAGCAGGGACACCAATTCACCCCTCCACTTT. Protein: CASRDTNSPLHF. Filled out from reference TRBV28 and TRBJ1-6, the complete variable domain reads DVKVTQSSRYLVKRTGEKVFLECVQDMDHENMFWYRQDPGLGLRLIYFSYDVKMKEKGDIPEGYSVSREKKERFSLILESASTNQTSMYLCASRDTNSPLHFGNGTRLTVT.

The genes are TRBV28 and TRBJ2-1; 9 bases agree with TRBD2. The germline gives CDR1 MDHEN, CDR2 SYDVKM. CDR3 length: 15 residues. With 2 bases clipped from V and 8 bases from J, the junction kept 7 bases outside the gene matches. DNA for the CDR3: TGTGCCAGCAGTTTAGCGGGAGGGGTTGGTGATGAGCAGTTCTTC. This codes for CASSLAGGVGDEQFF.

The J gene is TRBJ1-2, the V gene TRBV6-1; weak D call: TRBD1 (6 bases). Germline V gene sequence: CDR1 MNHNS, CDR2 SASEGT. V lost 10 bases to trimming and J lost 1 base, with 16 bases between them. The CDR3 has 14 residues. CDR3 sequence: CATQKGGINYGYTF. The CDR3 DNA reads TGTGCCACACAAAAAGGGGGGATTAACTATGGCTACACCTTC.

The V call is TRBV20-1, the J call TRBJ2-1; either TRBD1 or TRBD2 may fit D (5 bases each). The V gene lost 1 base and the J gene lost 6 bases, with 16 bases spanning the gap. Germline V lookup: CDR1 DFQATT, CDR2 SNEGSKA (reference sequence). The CDR3 loop spans 15 amino acids. As DNA, the CDR3 is TGCAGTGCTAGAGGGCCCGGGACGCTACGCAATGAGCAGTTCTTC. Translated: CSARGPGTLRNEQFF.

The sample holds a few counts of this clonotype. This chain links TRBV11-1 with TRBJ2-7; 12 nucleotides align to TRBD1. The CDR3 consists of 18 residues. In germline, CDR1 is SGHAT, CDR2 FQDESV (reference sequence). J was trimmed by 0 bases and V by 5 bases; bases with no gene match: 11. The CDR3 DNA is TGTGCCAGCAGCCCCCGGGACAGGGGGCCGAAAAGCTCCTACGAGCAGTACTTC. Its protein is CASSPRDRGPKSSYEQYF.

As to this clonotype: Since the CDR3 does not end with the conserved phenylalanine or tryptophan, this likely comes from a read error. This chain uses TRBV9 with TRBJ2-1; no clear D. The CDR3 consists of 12 residues. Germline V gene sequence: CDR1 SGDLS, CDR2 YYNGEE. Trimming left V 0 bases short and J 7 bases short, with 5 bases between. The CDR3 here is CASSVVENEQFL. The CDR3 nucleotides read TGTGCCAGCAGCGTAGTCGAGAATGAGCAGTTCCTC.

The table lists this clonotype with a few counts. This chain joins TRBV12-3 or TRBV12-4 and TRBJ2-7; D could derive from TRBD1 or TRBD2 (5 bases each). The CDR3 has 11 residues. Trimming removed 7 bases at V and 3 bases at J, with 7 bases between. CDR3 protein: CASTGSYEQYF. CDR3 DNA sequence: TGTGCCAGCACAGGGAGCTACGAGCAGTACTTC.

The rearrangement joins TRBV9 to TRBJ2-1; TRBD1 might be the D (6 bases). Germline values: CDR1 SGDLS, CDR2 YYNGEE. Trimming took off 4 bases at V and 0 bases at J, with 14 bases between the two ends. CDR3 length equals 16 residues. CDR3 residues: CASSYRQASSYNEQFF. CDR3 bases: TGTGCCAGCAGCTACAGACAGGCGAGCTCCTACAATGAGCAGTTCTTC.

The chain links TRBV5-1 to TRBJ2-5, with D uncertain. This CDR3 is built from 14 residues. V lost 0 bases and J 2 bases, leaving 8 bases between the germline ends. Germline V gives CDR1 SGHRS, CDR2 YFSETQ. The CDR3 region has the DNA TGCGCCAGCAGCTTGGACCCCAATCAAGAGACCCAGTACTTC. As protein: CASSLDPNQETQYF.

This clonotype appeared a few times. The J gene is TRBJ2-2, the V gene TRBV12-3 or TRBV12-4, with D tentatively TRBD2 (6 bases). The CDR3 has 13 amino acids. The V gene lost 11 bases and the J gene lost 4 bases, with 14 bases spanning the gap. The CDR3 is CAFLEGRTGELFF. The CDR3 DNA follows: TGTGCCTTCTTGGAGGGGCGCACCGGGGAGCTGTTTTTT.

This clonotype was counted many times. This chain connects TRBV12-3 or TRBV12-4 to TRBJ2-1, with TRBD2 matching over 12 bases. The CDR3 runs to 15 residues. J gave up 8 bases and V 0 bases, and 2 bases lay outside the gene matches. CDR3 amino acids: CASSLALAGGDEQFF. The CDR3 DNA reads as TGTGCCAGCAGTTTAGCACTAGCGGGAGGCGATGAGCAGTTCTTC.

This clonotype was detected ten times or more. The genes are TRBV11-2 and TRBJ2-3; D is uncertain. Trimming cost V 0 bases and J 4 bases, with 5 bases left between them. Germline V gene sequence: CDR1 SGHAT, CDR2 FQNNGV. The CDR3 loop spans 13 amino acids. In DNA form, the CDR3 reads TGTGCCAGCAGCTTAGAAAACTCAGATACGCAGTATTTT. The encoded protein is CASSLENSDTQYF.

The chain couples TRBV29-1 to TRBJ2-1; no clear D gene. Trimming pared 2 bases from V and 9 bases from J, leaving 17 bases between. The length of the CDR3 is 14 residues. Germline CDR1 is SQVTM and CDR2 is ANQGSEA. CDR3 region: CSVEKPASWGEQFF. CDR3 sequence (DNA): TGCAGCGTTGAAAAACCAGCGTCTTGGGGTGAGCAGTTCTTC.

This clonotype was picked up a small number of times. The chain joins TRBV29-1 to TRBJ2-1; TRBD1 aligns across 7 bases. V was clipped by 5 bases and J by 4 bases; unmatched bases: 2. The CDR3 runs 12 residues. Germline V gives CDR1 SQVTM, CDR2 ANQGSEA. The CDR3, as DNA: TGCAGCGTTAGGACAGGATACAATGAGCAGTTCTTC. Its translation is CSVRTGYNEQFF.